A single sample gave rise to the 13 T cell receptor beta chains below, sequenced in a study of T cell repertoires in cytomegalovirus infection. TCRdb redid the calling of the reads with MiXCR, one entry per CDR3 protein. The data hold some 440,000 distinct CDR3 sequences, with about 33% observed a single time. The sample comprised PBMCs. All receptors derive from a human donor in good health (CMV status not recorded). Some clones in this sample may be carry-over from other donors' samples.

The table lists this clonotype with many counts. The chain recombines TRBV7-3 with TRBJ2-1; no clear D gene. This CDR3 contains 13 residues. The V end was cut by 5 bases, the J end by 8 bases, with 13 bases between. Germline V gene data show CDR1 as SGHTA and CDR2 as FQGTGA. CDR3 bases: TGTGCCAGCAGCCTAAAGGTCCGCGATGAGCAGTTCTTC. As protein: CASSLKVRDEQFF.

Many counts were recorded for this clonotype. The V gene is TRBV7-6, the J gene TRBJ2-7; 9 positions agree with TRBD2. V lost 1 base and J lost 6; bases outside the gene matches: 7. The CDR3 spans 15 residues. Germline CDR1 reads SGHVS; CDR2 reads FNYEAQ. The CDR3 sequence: CASSLDGGGASEQYF. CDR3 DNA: TGTGCCAGCAGCTTAGACGGCGGGGGGGCCTCCGAGCAGTACTTC.

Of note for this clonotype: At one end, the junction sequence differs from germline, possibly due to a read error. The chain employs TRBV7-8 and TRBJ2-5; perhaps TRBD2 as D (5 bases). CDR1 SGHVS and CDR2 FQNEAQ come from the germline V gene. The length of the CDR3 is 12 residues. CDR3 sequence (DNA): TGTGCAAGCAGCGTATTTTGGGAGACCCAGTCCTTC. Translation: CASSVFWETQSF.

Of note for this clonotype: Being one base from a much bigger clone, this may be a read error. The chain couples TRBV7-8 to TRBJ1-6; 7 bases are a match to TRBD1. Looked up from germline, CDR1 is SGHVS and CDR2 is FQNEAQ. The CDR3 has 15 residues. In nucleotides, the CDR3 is TGTGCCAGCGGCTTAGCAGGGGGGCCCAATTCACCCCTCCACTTT. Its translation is CASGLAGGPNSPLHF. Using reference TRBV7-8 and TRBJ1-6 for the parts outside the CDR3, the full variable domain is GAGVSQSPRYKVAKRGQDVALRCDPISGHVSLFWYQQALGQGPEFLTYFQNEAQLDKSGLPSDRFFAERPEGSVSTLKIQRTQQEDSAVYLCASGLAGGPNSPLHFGNGTRLTVT.

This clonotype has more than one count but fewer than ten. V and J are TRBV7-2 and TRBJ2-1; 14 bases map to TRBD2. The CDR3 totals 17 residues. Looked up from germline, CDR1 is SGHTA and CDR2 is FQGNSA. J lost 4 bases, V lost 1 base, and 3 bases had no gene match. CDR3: CASSLGLAGGDYNEQFF. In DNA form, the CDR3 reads TGTGCCAGCAGCTTAGGACTAGCGGGGGGGGATTACAATGAGCAGTTCTTC.

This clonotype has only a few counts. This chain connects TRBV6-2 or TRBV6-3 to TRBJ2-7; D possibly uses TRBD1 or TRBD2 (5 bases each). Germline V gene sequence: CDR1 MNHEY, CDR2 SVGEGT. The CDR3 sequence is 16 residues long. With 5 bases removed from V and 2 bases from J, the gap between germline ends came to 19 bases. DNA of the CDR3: TGTGCCAGCAGTCCCTTGGCAGGGACCCAGGCCTACGAGCAGTACTTC. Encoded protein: CASSPLAGTQAYEQYF.

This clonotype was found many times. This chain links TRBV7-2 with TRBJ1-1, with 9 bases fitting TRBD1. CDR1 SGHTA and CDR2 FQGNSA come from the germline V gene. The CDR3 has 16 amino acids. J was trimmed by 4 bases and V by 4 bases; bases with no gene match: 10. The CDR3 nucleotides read TGTGCCAGCAGCTCACCCGGGACAGGGACGGGCACTGAAGCTTTCTTT. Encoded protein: CASSSPGTGTGTEAFF.

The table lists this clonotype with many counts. The CDR3 reads CASRTGTGRTYNSPLHF. The CDR3 DNA reads as TGTGCCAGCAGAACCGGGACAGGGAGGACCTATAATTCACCCCTCCACTTT. The chain couples TRBV11-2 to TRBJ1-6; 9 nucleotides match TRBD1. The length of the CDR3 is 17 residues. Germline V CDR1 and CDR2: SGHAT, FQNNGV. Germline trimming cut 6 bases from V and 2 bases from J; bases unmatched to any gene: 8.

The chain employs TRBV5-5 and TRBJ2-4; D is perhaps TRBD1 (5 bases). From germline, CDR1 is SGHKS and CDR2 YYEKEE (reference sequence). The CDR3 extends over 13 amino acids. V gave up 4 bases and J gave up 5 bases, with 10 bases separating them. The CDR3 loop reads CASSMTRENIQYF. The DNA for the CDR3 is TGTGCCAGCAGCATGACCAGGGAAAACATTCAGTACTTC. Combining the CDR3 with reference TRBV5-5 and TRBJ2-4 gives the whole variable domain DAGVTQSPTHLIKTRGQQVTLRCSPISGHKSVSWYQQVLGQGPQFIFQYYEKEERGRGNFPDRFSARQFPNYSSELNVNALLLGDSALYLCASSMTRENIQYFGAGTRLSVL.

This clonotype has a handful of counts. CDR3 in DNA: TGTGCCAGCAGTTCCGGTGGGGGAAACTATAATTCACCCCTCCACTTT. Its protein is CASSSGGGNYNSPLHF. This chain uses TRBV12-3 or TRBV12-4 with TRBJ1-6; maybe TRBD1 (5 bases). The CDR3 totals 16 residues. The V gene lost 4 bases and the J gene lost 3 bases, with 13 bases spanning the gap.

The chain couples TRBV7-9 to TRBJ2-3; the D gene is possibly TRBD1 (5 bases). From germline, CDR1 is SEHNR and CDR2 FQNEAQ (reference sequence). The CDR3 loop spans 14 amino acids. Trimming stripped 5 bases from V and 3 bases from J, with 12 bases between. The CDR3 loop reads CASSRAGQTDTQYF. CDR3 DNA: TGTGCCAGCAGCCGAGCAGGACAAACAGATACGCAGTATTTT.

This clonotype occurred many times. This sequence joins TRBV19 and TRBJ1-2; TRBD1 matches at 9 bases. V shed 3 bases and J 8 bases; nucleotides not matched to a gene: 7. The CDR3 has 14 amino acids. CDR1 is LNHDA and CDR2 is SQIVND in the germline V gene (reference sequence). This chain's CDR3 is CASSIMGQGRGYTF. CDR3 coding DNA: TGTGCCAGTAGTATCATGGGACAGGGTAGAGGCTACACCTTC.

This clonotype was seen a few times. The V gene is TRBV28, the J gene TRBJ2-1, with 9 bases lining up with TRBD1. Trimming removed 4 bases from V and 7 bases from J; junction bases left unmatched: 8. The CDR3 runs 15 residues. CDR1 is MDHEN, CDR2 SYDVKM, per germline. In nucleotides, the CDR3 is TGTGCCAGCAGTTCCCCCCGGGACAGGGAGAATGAGCAGTTCTTC. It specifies CASSSPRDRENEQFF.